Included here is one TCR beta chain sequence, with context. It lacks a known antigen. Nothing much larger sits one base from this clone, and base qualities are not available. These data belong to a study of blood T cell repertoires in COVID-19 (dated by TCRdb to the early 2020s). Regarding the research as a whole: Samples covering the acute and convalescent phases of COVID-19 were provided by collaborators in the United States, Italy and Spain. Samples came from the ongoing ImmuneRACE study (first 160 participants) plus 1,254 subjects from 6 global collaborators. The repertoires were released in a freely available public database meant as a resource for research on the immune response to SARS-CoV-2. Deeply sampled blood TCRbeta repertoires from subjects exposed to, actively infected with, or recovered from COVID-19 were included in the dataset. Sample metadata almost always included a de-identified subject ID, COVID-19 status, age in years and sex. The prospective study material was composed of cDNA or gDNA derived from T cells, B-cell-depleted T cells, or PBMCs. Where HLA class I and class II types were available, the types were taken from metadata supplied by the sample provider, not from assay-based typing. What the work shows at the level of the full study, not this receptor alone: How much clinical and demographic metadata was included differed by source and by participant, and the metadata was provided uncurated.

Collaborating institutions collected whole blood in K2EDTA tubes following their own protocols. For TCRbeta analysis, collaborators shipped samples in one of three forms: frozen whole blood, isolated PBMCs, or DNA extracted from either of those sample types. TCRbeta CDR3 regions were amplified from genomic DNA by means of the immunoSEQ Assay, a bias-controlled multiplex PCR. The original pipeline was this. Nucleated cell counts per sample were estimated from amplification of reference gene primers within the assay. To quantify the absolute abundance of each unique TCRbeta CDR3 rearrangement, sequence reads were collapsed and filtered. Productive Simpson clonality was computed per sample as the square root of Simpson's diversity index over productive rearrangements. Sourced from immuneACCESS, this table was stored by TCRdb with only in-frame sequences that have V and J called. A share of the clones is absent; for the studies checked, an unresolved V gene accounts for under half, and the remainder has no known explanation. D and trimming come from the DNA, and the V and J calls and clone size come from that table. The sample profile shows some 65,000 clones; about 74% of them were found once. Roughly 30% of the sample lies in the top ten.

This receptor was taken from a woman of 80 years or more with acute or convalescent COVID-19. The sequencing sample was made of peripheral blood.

The CDR3 loop reads CASNSGGLTNEKLFF. In nucleotides, the sequence is TGTGCCAGCAACAGCGGGGGGTTAACTAATGAAAAACTGTTTTTT. This sequence uses TRBV11-2 and TRBJ1-4; TRBD1 is possibly the D segment (5 matching bases). The CDR3, from cysteine to phenylalanine, totals 15 residues. Only the CDR3 DNA stays, 45 bases, in frame from base 1. Deletion took 7 bases off V and 1 base off J, with a span of 13 bases between the germline ends. CDR1 is given as SGHAT and CDR2 as FQNNGV, both from the germline V gene.